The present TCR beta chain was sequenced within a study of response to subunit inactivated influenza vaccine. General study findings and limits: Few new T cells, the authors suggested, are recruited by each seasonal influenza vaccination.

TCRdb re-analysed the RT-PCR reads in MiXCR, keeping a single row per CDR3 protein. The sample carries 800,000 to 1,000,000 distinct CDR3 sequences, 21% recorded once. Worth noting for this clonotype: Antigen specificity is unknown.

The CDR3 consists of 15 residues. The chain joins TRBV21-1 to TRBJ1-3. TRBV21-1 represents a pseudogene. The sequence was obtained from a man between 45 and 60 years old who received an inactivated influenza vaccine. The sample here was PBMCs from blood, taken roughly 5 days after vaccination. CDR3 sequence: CASSKASVSGNTIYF. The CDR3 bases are TGTGCCAGCAGCAAAGCCAGTGTCTCTGGAAACACCATATATTTT.